This is a list of T cell receptor beta chains from one sample in a study of shared clonotypes between healthy human individuals. Produced via immunoSEQ multiplex PCR; TCRdb's table is partial and in-frame only. The sample includes roughly 2.1 million clones, just over 90% of them seen just once. Sequencing was performed on naive CD8+ T cells from PBMCs. Every receptor here comes from a man aged 18 to 35 in good health. Some clones in this sample may be carry-over from other donors' samples. Both conserved end residues are part of each CDR3. The D gene is left open where the match is weak. Size is omitted from some rows. Given values are once, few, many or a class for expanded clones.

abundance	d_gene	v_gene	j_gene	CDR3aa	CDR3nt
-	TRBD2	TRBV15	TRBJ2-3	CATSRDLRDYSTDTQYF	TGTGCCACCAGCAGAGATTTAAGGGACTACAGCACAGATACGCAGTATTTT
once	-	TRBV5-6	TRBJ2-7	CASSGGISYEQYF	TGTGCCAGCAGCGGGGGGATTTCCTACGAGCAGTACTTC
-	-	TRBV9	TRBJ2-7	CASSEGGGGPYEQYF	TGTGCCAGCAGCGAGGGGGGAGGCGGTCCCTACGAGCAGTACTTC
-	-	TRBV21-1	TRBJ2-7	CASSRKSGTSMHF	TGTGCCAGCAGCAGAAAGTCCGGGACTAGCATGCACTTC
-	-	TRBV7-9	TRBJ1-5	CASGEGNQPQHF	TGTGCCAGCGGGGAGGGGAATCAGCCCCAGCATTTT
-	-	TRBV7-9	TRBJ2-2	CASSWEQTSPNTGELFF	TGTGCCAGCAGCTGGGAGCAAACTAGTCCGAACACCGGGGAGCTGTTTTTT
-	-	TRBV11-2	TRBJ1-4	CASSPRTSLIRNEKLFF	TGTGCCAGCAGCCCCCGAACGTCACTCATTCGTAATGAAAAACTGTTTTTT
-	TRBD1	TRBV4-1	TRBJ2-7	CASSPGQGAAYEQYF	TGCGCCAGCAGCCCAGGACAGGGGGCTGCCTACGAGCAGTACTTC
once	TRBD2	TRBV27	TRBJ2-7	CASRFATGGEQYF	TGTGCCAGCAGATTCGCCACGGGAGGGGAGCAGTACTTC
-	-	TRBV7-2	TRBJ2-7	CASSLNQGSSYEQYF	TGTGCCAGCAGCTTAAATCAGGGGAGCTCCTACGAGCAGTACTTC
-	TRBD2	TRBV7-9	TRBJ2-1	CASSLPSGSNEQFF	TGTGCCAGCAGCTTACCTAGCGGGAGCAATGAGCAGTTCTTC
-	-	TRBV5-4	TRBJ2-7	CASSLKQGGYYEQYF	TGTGCCAGCAGCTTGAAGCAGGGCGGATACTACGAGCAGTACTTC
-	TRBD1	TRBV7-9	TRBJ1-2	CASSLGTGQNYGYTF	TGTGCCAGCAGCTTAGGGACAGGTCAGAACTATGGCTACACCTTC
once	TRBD2	TRBV28	TRBJ2-3	CASSSGISGSLADTQYF	TGTGCCAGCAGTTCGGGGATTAGCGGGAGCTTGGCAGATACGCAGTATTTT
once	-	TRBV4-1	TRBJ1-1	CASSQGGTAANTEAFF	TGCGCCAGCAGCCAAGGAGGGACGGCAGCGAACACTGAAGCTTTCTTT
once	TRBD1	TRBV29-1	TRBJ2-7	CSVERVDRGFYEQYF	TGCAGCGTTGAACGGGTCGACAGGGGATTCTACGAGCAGTACTTC
-	TRBD2	TRBV6-6	TRBJ2-1	CASSYGTSGTLGQFF	TGTGCCAGCAGTTACGGGACTAGCGGCACCTTGGGGCAGTTCTTC
-	-	TRBV27	TRBJ1-1	CASSLVSTHTEAFF	TGTGCCAGCAGTTTAGTCTCCACCCACACTGAAGCTTTCTTT
-	-	TRBV27	TRBJ2-1	CASTIGGVNEQFF	TGTGCCAGCACCATAGGGGGTGTCAATGAGCAGTTCTTC
once	-	TRBV10-3	TRBJ1-1	CAISANTEAFF	TGTGCCATCAGTGCAAACACTGAAGCTTTCTTT
-	-	TRBV7-9	TRBJ1-1	CASSIPLGKAEAFF	TGTGCCAGCAGCATCCCCCTAGGGAAGGCTGAAGCTTTCTTT
-	-	TRBV28	TRBJ2-7	CASGTQSSYEQYF	TGTGCCAGCGGGACTCAGAGCTCCTACGAGCAGTACTTC
-	-	TRBV19	TRBJ1-3	CASSIGRSSGNTIYF	TGTGCCAGTAGTATAGGCCGAAGCTCTGGAAACACCATATATTTT
-	-	TRBV28	TRBJ1-1	CASSFPSYLQGAHMNTEAFF	TGTGCCAGCAGTTTTCCCTCCTACCTTCAGGGAGCCCACATGAACACTGAAGCTTTCTTT
-	-	TRBV4-1	TRBJ2-7	CASSQELWQVYEQYF	TGCGCCAGCAGCCAAGAGCTGTGGCAGGTTTACGAGCAGTACTTC
-	-	TRBV2	TRBJ2-7	CASNLLRGEQYF	TGTGCCAGCAACCTCCTTAGGGGCGAGCAGTACTTC
-	-	TRBV28	TRBJ2-7	CASRPVIRDSTYEQYF	TGTGCCAGCAGACCTGTCATCCGGGACTCAACCTACGAGCAGTACTTC
-	-	TRBV7-2	TRBJ2-2	CASRGRTTGELFF	TGTGCCAGCCGGGGGCGTACCACCGGGGAGCTGTTTTTT
-	TRBD1	TRBV19	TRBJ2-7	CASRDRVGAYEQYF	TGTGCCAGTCGAGACAGGGTGGGGGCCTACGAGCAGTACTTC
-	TRBD2	TRBV27	TRBJ2-3	CASSLLAGASTDTQYF	TGTGCCAGCAGTTTACTAGCGGGAGCTAGCACAGATACGCAGTATTTT
-	TRBD1	TRBV5-1	TRBJ2-7	CASNSQTGDSYEQYF	TGCGCCAGCAACTCCCAAACAGGGGACTCCTACGAGCAGTACTTC
-	-	TRBV7-9	TRBJ2-7	CASSLEVSGVFYEQYF	TGTGCCAGCAGCTTAGAGGTCTCAGGGGTCTTCTACGAGCAGTACTTC
-	TRBD2	TRBV7-2	TRBJ2-7	CASTLAGGVYEQYF	TGTGCCAGCACACTAGCGGGAGGGGTTTACGAGCAGTACTTC
-	-	TRBV19	TRBJ1-5	CASSILQNVGQPQHF	TGTGCCAGTAGTATTCTACAGAACGTGGGCCAGCCCCAGCATTTT
-	-	TRBV19	TRBJ1-2	CASSIEGDRTSGYTF	TGTGCCAGTAGTATAGAGGGAGACAGGACGTCTGGCTACACCTTC
-	TRBD2	TRBV4-1	TRBJ2-2	CASASGNTGELFF	TGCGCCAGTGCTAGCGGGAACACCGGGGAGCTGTTTTTT
-	-	TRBV6-5	TRBJ2-7	CASSPSGVRSYEQYF	TGTGCCAGCAGTCCCAGCGGCGTCAGGTCCTACGAGCAGTACTTC